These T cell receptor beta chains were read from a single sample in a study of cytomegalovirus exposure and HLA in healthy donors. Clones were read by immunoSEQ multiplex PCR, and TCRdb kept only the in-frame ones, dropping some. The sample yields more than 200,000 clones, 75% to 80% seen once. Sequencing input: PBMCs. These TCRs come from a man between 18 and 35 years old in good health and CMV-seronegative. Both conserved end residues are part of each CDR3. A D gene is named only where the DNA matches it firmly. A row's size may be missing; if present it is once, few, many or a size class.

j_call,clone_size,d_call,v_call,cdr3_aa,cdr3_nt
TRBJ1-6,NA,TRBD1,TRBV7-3,CASSLFGQGNSPLHF,TGTGCCAGCAGCTTATTTGGACAGGGGAATTCACCCCTCCACTTT
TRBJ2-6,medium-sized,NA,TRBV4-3,CASSQGFSGPLSTGANVLTF,TGCGCCAGCAGCCAAGGATTTAGCGGACCTCTAAGTACCGGGGCCAACGTCCTGACTTTC
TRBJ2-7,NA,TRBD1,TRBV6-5,CASRRDRTGDYEQYF,TGTGCCAGCAGACGGGATCGGACAGGGGACTACGAGCAGTACTTC
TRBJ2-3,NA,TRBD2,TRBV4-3,CASSRLAGGLDTQYF,TGCGCCAGCAGCAGACTAGCGGGGGGTTTAGATACGCAGTATTTT
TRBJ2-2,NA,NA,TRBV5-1,CASSLGNAGSGELFF,TGCGCCAGCAGCTTGGGTAACGCCGGGAGCGGGGAGCTGTTTTTT
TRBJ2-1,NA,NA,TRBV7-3,CASSLQLASSYNEQFF,TGTGCCAGCAGCTTACAACTAGCAAGCTCCTACAATGAGCAGTTCTTC
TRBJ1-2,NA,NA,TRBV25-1,CASSDGRSPYGYTF,TGTGCCAGCAGTGATGGTAGATCCCCCTATGGCTACACCTTC
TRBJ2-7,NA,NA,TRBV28,CASSSPQDSSYEQYF,TGTGCCAGCAGTTCCCCACAGGACAGTTCCTACGAGCAGTACTTC
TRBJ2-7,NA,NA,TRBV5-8,CASSLGQSNEQYF,TGTGCCAGCAGCTTGGGGCAGTCCAACGAGCAGTACTTC
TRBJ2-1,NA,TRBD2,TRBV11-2,CASSGTSGGFNEQFF,TGTGCCAGCAGCGGGACTAGCGGGGGATTCAATGAGCAGTTCTTC
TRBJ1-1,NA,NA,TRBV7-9,CASSLIRGLNTEAFF,TGTGCCAGCAGCCTTATTAGGGGCCTGAACACTGAAGCTTTCTTT
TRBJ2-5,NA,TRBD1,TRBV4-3,CASSQGQGAETQYF,TGCGCCAGCAGCCAAGGGCAGGGGGCAGAGACCCAGTACTTC
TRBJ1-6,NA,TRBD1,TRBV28,CAAGDRVVPLHF,TGTGCCGCCGGGGACAGGGTAGTGCCCCTCCACTTT
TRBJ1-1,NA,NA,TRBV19,CASSIGRAVTEAFF,TGTGCCAGTAGTATCGGCAGGGCCGTGACTGAAGCTTTCTTT
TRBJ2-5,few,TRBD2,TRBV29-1,CSVEDLIGGNQETQYF,TGCAGCGTTGAAGATCTTATCGGGGGGAACCAAGAGACCCAGTACTTC
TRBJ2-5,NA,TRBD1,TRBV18,CASSPELGDRPQYF,TGTGCCAGCTCCCCTGAACTCGGGGACAGGCCCCAGTACTTC
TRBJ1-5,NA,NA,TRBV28,CASTLDSNQPQHF,TGTGCCAGCACCTTAGATAGCAATCAGCCCCAGCATTTT
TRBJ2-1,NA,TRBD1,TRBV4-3,CASSPRQGLYSPQFF,TGCGCCAGCAGCCCAAGACAGGGTTTATATTCTCCCCAGTTCTTC
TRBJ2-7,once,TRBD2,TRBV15,CATSKDGGARGEQYF,TGTGCCACCAGCAAAGACGGGGGGGCCCGGGGCGAGCAGTACTTC
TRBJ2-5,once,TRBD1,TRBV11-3,CASSLGGTGGWQETQYF,TGTGCCAGCAGCTTAGGGGGGACAGGGGGCTGGCAAGAGACCCAGTACTTC
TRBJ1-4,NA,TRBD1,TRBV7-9,CASREDRGSGEKLFF,TGTGCCAGCAGAGAGGACAGGGGCAGCGGTGAAAAACTGTTTTTT